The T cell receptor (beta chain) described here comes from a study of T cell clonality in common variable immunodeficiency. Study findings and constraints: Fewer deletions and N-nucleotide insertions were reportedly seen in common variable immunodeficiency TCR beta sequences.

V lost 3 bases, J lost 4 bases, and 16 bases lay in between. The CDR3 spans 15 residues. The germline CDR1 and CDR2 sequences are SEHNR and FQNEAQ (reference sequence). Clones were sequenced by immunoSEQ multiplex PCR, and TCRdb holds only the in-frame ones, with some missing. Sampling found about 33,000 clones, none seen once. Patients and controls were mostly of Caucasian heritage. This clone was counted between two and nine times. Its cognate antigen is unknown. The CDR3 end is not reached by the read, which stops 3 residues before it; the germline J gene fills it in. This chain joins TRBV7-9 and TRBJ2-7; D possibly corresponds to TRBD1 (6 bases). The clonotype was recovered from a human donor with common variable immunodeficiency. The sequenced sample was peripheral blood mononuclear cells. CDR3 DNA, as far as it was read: TGTGCCAGCAGCTTTGAAGGGGGTCGCCCTTACGAG. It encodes CASSFEGGRPYE. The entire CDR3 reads CASSFEGGRPYEQYF.